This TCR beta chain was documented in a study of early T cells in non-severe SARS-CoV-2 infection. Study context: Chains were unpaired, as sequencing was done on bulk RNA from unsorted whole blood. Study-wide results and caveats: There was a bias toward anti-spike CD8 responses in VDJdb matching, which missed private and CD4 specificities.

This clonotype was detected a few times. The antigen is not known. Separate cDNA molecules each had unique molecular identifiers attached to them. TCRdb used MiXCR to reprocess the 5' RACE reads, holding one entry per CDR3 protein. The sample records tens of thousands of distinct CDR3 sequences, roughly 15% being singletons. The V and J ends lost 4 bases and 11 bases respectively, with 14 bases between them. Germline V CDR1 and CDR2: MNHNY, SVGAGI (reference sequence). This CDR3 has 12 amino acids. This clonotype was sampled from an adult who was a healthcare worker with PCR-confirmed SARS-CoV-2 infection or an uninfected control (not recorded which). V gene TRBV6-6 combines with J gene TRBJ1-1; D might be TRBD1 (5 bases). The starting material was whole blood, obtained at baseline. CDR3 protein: CASSWGRTGAFF. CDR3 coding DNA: TGTGCCAGCAGTTGGGGCAGAACGGGGGCTTTCTTT.